This entry features one T cell receptor beta chain sequence. The V and J ends lost 0 bases and 5 bases respectively, with 14 bases between them. The CDR3 runs 15 residues. Germline lookup yields CDR1 SGHRS and CDR2 YFSETQ. These data belong to a study of shared clonotypes between healthy human individuals. Data came from immunoSEQ multiplex PCR; TCRdb stores just in-frame clones and leaves some out. This sample has 2 million to 3 million clones, with over 85% found just once. Sequenced input: naive CD4+ T cells from PBMCs. Subset here: CD45RA+ positively selected. This TCR was sampled from a man between 18 and 35 years old in good health. Some clones in this sample may be carry-over from other donors' samples. This chain connects TRBV5-1 to TRBJ2-5, with a weak D call TRBD2 (5 bases). The CDR3 sequence is CASSLGATSLETQYF. The DNA for the CDR3 is TGCGCCAGCAGCTTGGGCGCCACTAGTTTGGAGACCCAGTACTTC. Drawing the rest from reference TRBV5-1 and TRBJ2-5, the complete variable domain is KAGVTQTPRYLIKTRGQQVTLSCSPISGHRSVSWYQQTPGQGLQFLFEYFSETQRNKGNFPGRFSGRQFSNSRSEMNVSTLELGDSALYLCASSLGATSLETQYFGPGTRLLVL.